What follows are 10 T cell receptor beta chains derived from one specimen sequenced in a study of CD8 T cells in Susac syndrome. With random hexamers, about 0.45 to 1 ug RNA was reverse transcribed. TCRdb used MiXCR to reprocess the immunoSEQ multiplex PCR reads, holding one entry per CDR3 protein. Among fewer than 200,000 distinct CDR3 sequences listed, approximately 95% were seen once. Specimen: CD4+ T cells from PBMCs. These receptors were obtained from a human donor in good health.

The J gene is TRBJ2-6, the V gene TRBV29-1; TRBD1 matches 7 bases. CDR1 is SQVTM and CDR2 is ANQGSEA in the germline V gene. The CDR3 covers 16 residues. V lost 4 bases and J lost 0; bases outside the gene matches: 6. CDR3 sequence reads: CSVVGTEISGANVLTF. The CDR3 nucleotides are TGCAGCGTTGTGGGGACAGAAATCTCTGGGGCCAACGTCCTGACTTTC.

V is TRBV30 and J is TRBJ1-4; TRBD1 matches at 10 bases. V lost 0 bases to trimming and J lost 7 bases; unmatched junction nucleotides: 5. The CDR3 consists of 15 residues. Germline V gene lookup returns CDR1 GTSNPN and CDR2 SVGIG (reference sequence). The CDR3: CAWSVLRQGAEKLFF. The DNA of the CDR3 is TGTGCCTGGAGTGTACTGAGACAGGGGGCTGAAAAACTGTTTTTT. Complete variable domain (other parts from reference TRBV30 and TRBJ1-4): SQTIHQWPATLVQPVGSPLSLECTVEGTSNPNLYWYRQAAGRGLQLLFYSVGIGQISSEVPQNLSASRPQDRQFILSSKKLLLSDSGFYLCAWSVLRQGAEKLFFGSGTQLSVL.

The genes are TRBV7-2 and TRBJ2-7, with 7 bases aligning to TRBD2. Germline assignment: CDR1 SGHTA and CDR2 FQGNSA. V lost 3 bases to trimming and J lost 6 bases; unmatched junction nucleotides: 5. The CDR3 has 13 residues. Written as DNA, the CDR3 is TGTGCCAGCAGCTTCCAGGGAGGGCGCGAGCAGTACTTC. Translation gives CASSFQGGREQYF.

The chain links TRBV21-1 to TRBJ1-5. TRBV21-1 is a pseudogene segment. The CDR3 is made up of 11 amino acids. The CDR3 DNA sequence: TGTGCCAGCAGCAAACGTCAGCCCCAGCATTTT. Translated: CASSKRQPQHF.

The chain has TRBV3-1 and TRBJ2-7, with a possible D match to TRBD2 (6 bases). Between the trimmed V and J ends, which lost 3 bases and 3 bases, there was a span of 15 bases. The CDR3 has 15 residues. CDR1 and CDR2 (germline): LGHDT, YNNKEL (reference sequence). For the CDR3, the DNA is TGTGCCAGCAGCCAGTCGGATGGAGGGCGCTACGAGCAGTACTTC. It yields the protein CASSQSDGGRYEQYF.

The chain combines TRBV6-2 or TRBV6-3 with TRBJ2-1, with TRBD2 matching 13 bases. Per germline, CDR1 MNHEY and CDR2 SVGEGT. J gave up 7 bases and V 6 bases, and 12 bases lay outside the gene matches. This CDR3 region has 17 residues. The chain's CDR3 is CASSEPPLAGGPNEQFF. The CDR3 nucleotides read TGTGCCAGCAGCGAACCGCCACTAGCGGGAGGGCCTAATGAGCAGTTCTTC.

This clonotype was observed a single time. The gene calls are TRBV30 and TRBJ1-2; the D is unclear. The CDR3 sequence is 13 residues long. V lost 2 bases and J lost 1, with 8 bases in between. Germline V gives CDR1 GTSNPN, CDR2 SVGIG (reference sequence). CDR3 region: CAWSRDLNYGYTF. The CDR3 DNA is TGTGCCTGGAGTCGAGACCTTAACTATGGCTACACCTTC.

The rearrangement joins TRBV3-1 to TRBJ1-5; no definite D call. V was shortened by 1 base and J by 3 bases, with 7 bases between the two germline ends. CDR1 and CDR2 (germline): LGHDT, YNNKEL (reference sequence). The CDR3 contains 14 residues. The CDR3: CASSQGPYNQPQHF. For the CDR3, the DNA is TGTGCCAGCAGCCAAGGGCCTTACAATCAGCCCCAGCATTTT.

This rearrangement joins TRBV4-2 to TRBJ1-4; no firm D call. Trimming stripped 4 bases from V and 10 bases from J, with 16 bases between. Per germline, CDR1 LGHNA and CDR2 YNFKEQ. This CDR3 comprises 14 residues. The CDR3 DNA reads TGTGCCAGCAGCCCTCTGGCATTCGGCGGAAAACTGTTTTTT. This translates into CASSPLAFGGKLFF.

The chain joins TRBV29-1 to TRBJ2-3; D remains ambiguous. The germline V and J ends were trimmed by 7 bases and 4 bases, with 12 bases remaining between them. Germline CDR1 reads SQVTM; CDR2 reads ANQGSEA. This CDR3 comprises 12 residues. Here the CDR3 reads CSARDGADTQYF. The CDR3, as DNA: TGCAGCGCCAGAGATGGAGCAGATACGCAGTATTTT.